The clone carrying this T cell receptor beta chain was counted only a few times. Its specificity is unknown. Trimming left V 3 bases short and J 1 base short, with 9 bases between. The CDR3 totals 13 residues. Germline lookup yields CDR1 DFQATT and CDR2 SNEGSKA (reference sequence). The data were taken from a study of T cells after yellow fever vaccination. General study findings and limits: Repertoires sorted by FACS could include abundant clonotypes that are contaminants from the bulk population. Clonotypes found in both CD4 and CD8 compartments made up a small share.

5'RACE template switching produced TCR cDNA carrying a universal primer site and UMIs. TCRdb re-called the 5' RACE reads with MiXCR, one entry per CDR3 protein. The sample yields roughly 520,000 distinct CDR3 sequences, about a fifth seen once. V and J are TRBV20-1 and TRBJ1-1; D not certain. This specimen consisted of PBMCs, obtained less than 25 days after the first yellow fever vaccination. This clonotype originated in a man aged 18 to 30 who received the YFV17D yellow fever vaccine. This chain's CDR3 is CSASPHPNTEAFF. In DNA form, the CDR3 reads TGCAGTGCTAGCCCACATCCGAACACTGAAGCTTTCTTT.